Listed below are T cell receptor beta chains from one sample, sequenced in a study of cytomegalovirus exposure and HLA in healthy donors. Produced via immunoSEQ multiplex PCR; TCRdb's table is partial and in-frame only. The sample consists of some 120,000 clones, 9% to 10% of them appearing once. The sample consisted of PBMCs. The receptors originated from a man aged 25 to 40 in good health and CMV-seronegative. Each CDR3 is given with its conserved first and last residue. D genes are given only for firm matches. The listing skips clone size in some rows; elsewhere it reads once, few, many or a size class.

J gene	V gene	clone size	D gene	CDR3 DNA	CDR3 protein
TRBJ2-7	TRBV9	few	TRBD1	TGTGCCAGCAGCGTAACAGGGGCCTACGAGCAGTACTTC	CASSVTGAYEQYF
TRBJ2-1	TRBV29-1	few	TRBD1	TGCAGCGTTGTTTTCTCGGTGCGGGACAGGGGGCAAACTGAGCAGTTCTTC	CSVVFSVRDRGQTEQFF
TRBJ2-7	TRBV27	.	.	TGTGCCAGCAGTTTAGTAATAGCAGGGACCTACGAGCAGTACTTC	CASSLVIAGTYEQYF
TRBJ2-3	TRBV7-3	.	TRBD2	TGTGCCAGCAGCTTAAGGGAGGGAGATACGCAGTATTTT	CASSLREGDTQYF
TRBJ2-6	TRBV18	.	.	TGTGCCAGCTCACCAATGCGACAGATTAGCTCTGGGGCCAACGTCCTGACTTTC	CASSPMRQISSGANVLTF
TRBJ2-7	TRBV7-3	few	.	TGTGCCAGCAGCCGGGGTGACGGGTACGAGCAGTACTTC	CASSRGDGYEQYF
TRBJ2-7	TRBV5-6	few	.	TGTGCCAGCAGCCACAGGGGAGGCGAGCAGTACTTC	CASSHRGGEQYF
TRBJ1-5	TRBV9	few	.	TGTGCCAGCAGCGTAGGGAGTAGCAATCAGCCCCAGCATTTT	CASSVGSSNQPQHF
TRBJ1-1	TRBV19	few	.	TGTGCCAGTAGTATAGGTAAGGGGGAAGAAGCTTTCTTT	CASSIGKGEEAFF
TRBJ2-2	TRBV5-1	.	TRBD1	TGCGCCAGCAGCTTACAGGGGGCGTTCACCGGGGAGCTGTTTTTT	CASSLQGAFTGELFF
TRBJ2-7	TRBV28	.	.	TGTGCCAGTACTGCCGTTTTAGGGGCCTACGAGCAGTACTTC	CASTAVLGAYEQYF
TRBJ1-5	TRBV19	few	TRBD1	TGTGCCAGTAGTCGGACAGGGGAGGAACAGCCCCAGCATTTT	CASSRTGEEQPQHF
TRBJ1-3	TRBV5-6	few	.	TGTGCCAGCAGGGGGTGGGGAGTCTCTGGAAACACCATATATTTT	CASRGWGVSGNTIYF
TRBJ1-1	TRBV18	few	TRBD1	TGTGCCAGCTCGCGGACAGGGATGAACACTGAAGCTTTCTTT	CASSRTGMNTEAFF
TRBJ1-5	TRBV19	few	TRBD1	TGTGCCAGTAGTACGGGGGACAGGGGGCGCGGGCGTGATCAGCCCCAGCATTTT	CASSTGDRGRGRDQPQHF
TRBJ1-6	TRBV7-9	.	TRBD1	TGTGCCAGCAGCCAATCAGGGGGCCGGGGTTCACCCCTCCACTTT	CASSQSGGRGSPLHF
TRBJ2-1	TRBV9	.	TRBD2	TGTGCCAGCAGCCCGCGAAGGCTAGCGGGGGTGTCTTACCACAATGAGCAGTTCTTC	CASSPRRLAGVSYHNEQFF
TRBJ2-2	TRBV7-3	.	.	TGTGCCAGCAGCCCCTCCCCAGGGGCTGACACCGGGGAGCTGTTTTTT	CASSPSPGADTGELFF
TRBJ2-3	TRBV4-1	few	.	TGCGCCAGCAGCCAAGGGTACAGAGCAGATACGCAGTATTTT	CASSQGYRADTQYF
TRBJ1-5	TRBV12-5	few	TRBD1	TGTGCTAGTGGGTGGACAGGGAATCAGCCCCAGCATTTT	CASGWTGNQPQHF
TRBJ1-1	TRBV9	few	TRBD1	TGTGCCAGCAGCGTAGTGGCAGGGGGGAACACTGAAGCTTTCTTT	CASSVVAGGNTEAFF
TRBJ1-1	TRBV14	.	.	TGTGCCAGCAGCCAAACCCCCTATAGATGGAACACTGAAGCTTTCTTT	CASSQTPYRWNTEAFF
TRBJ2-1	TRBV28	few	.	TGTGCCAGCAGACAGAATAACAATGAGCAGTTCTTC	CASRQNNNEQFF
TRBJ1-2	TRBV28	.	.	TGTGCCAGCAGTTTAGGATTAGCACGTAACTATGGCTACACCTTC	CASSLGLARNYGYTF
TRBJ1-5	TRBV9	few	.	TGTGCCAGCAGCGTAGATCACAATCAGCCCCAGCATTTT	CASSVDHNQPQHF
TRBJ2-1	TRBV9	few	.	TGTGCCAGCAGCGCCTCTCCGGGGGTCTACAATGAGCAGTTCTTC	CASSASPGVYNEQFF
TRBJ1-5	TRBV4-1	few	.	TGCGCCAGCAGCCAGGCAGGGAGCAATCAGCCCCAGCATTTT	CASSQAGSNQPQHF